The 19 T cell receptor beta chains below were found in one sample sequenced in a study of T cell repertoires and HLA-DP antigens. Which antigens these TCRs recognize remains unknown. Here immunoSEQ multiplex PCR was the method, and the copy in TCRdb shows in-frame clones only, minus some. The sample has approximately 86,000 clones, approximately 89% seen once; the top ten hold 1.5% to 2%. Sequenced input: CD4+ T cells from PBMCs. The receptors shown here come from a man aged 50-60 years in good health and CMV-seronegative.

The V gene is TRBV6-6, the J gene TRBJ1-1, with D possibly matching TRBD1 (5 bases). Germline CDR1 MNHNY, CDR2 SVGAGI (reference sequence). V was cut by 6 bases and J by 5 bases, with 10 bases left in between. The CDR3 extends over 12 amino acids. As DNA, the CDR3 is TGTGCCAGCAGGATTCAGGGAACTGAAGCTTTCTTT. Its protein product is CASRIQGTEAFF.

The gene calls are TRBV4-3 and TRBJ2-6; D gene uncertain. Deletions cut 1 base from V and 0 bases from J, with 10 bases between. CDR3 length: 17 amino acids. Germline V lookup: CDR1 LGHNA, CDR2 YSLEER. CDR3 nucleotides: TGCGCCAGCAGCCAAGTTTTCAAGAGCTCTGGGGCCAACGTCCTGACTTTC. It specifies CASSQVFKSSGANVLTF.

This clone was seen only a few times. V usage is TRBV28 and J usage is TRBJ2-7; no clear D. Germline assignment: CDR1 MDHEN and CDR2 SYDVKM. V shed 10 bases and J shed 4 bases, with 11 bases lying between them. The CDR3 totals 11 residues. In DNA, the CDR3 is TGTGCCACGGAGCTTCGATACGAGCAGTACTTC. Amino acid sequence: CATELRYEQYF. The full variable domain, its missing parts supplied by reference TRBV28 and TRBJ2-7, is DVKVTQSSRYLVKRTGEKVFLECVQDMDHENMFWYRQDPGLGLRLIYFSYDVKMKEKGDIPEGYSVSREKKERFSLILESASTNQTSMYLCATELRYEQYFGPGTRLTVT.

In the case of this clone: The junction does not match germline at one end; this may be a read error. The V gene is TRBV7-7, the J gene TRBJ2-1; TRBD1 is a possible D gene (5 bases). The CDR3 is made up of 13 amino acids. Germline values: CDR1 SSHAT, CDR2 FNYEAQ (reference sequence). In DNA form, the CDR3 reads TGTGCTAGCAGCTTAGGCCAGGGCAATGAGCAGTTCTTC. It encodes CASSLGQGNEQFF. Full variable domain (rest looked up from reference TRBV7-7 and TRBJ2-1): GAGVSQSPRYKVTKRGQDVTLRCDPISSHATLYWYQQALGQGPEFLTYFNYEAQPDKSGLPSDRFSAERPEGSISTLTIQRTEQRDSAMYRCASSLGQGNEQFFGPGTRLTVL.

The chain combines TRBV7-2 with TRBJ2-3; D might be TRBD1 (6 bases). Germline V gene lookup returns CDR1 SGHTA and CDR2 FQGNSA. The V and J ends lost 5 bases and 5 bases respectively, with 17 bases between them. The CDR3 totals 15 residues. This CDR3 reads CASSAREGVLDTQYF. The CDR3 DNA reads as TGTGCCAGCAGCGCGCGCGAGGGGGTTTTAGATACGCAGTATTTT.

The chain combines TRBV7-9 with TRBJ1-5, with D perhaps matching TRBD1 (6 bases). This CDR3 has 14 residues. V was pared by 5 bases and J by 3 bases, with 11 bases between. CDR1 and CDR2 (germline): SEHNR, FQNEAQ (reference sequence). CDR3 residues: CASSHGGANQPQHF. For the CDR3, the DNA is TGTGCCAGCAGCCATGGGGGGGCCAATCAGCCCCAGCATTTT. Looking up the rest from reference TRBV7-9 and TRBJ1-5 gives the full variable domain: DTGVSQNPRHKITKRGQNVTFRCDPISEHNRLYWYRQTLGQGPEFLTYFQNEAQLEKSRLLSDRFSAERPKGSFSTLEIQRTEQGDSAMYLCASSHGGANQPQHFGDGTRLSIL.

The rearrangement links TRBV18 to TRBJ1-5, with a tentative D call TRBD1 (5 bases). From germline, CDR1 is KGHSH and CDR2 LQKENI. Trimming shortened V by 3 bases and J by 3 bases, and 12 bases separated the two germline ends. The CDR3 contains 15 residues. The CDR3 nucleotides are TGTGCCAGCTCACCGAATCCGACAGACAATCAGCCCCAGCATTTT. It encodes CASSPNPTDNQPQHF.

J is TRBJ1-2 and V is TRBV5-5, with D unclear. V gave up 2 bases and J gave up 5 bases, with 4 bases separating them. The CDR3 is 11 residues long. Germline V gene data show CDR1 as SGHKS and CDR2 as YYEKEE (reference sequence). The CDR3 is CASSFQYGYTF. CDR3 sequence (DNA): TGTGCCAGCAGCTTCCAGTATGGCTACACCTTC.

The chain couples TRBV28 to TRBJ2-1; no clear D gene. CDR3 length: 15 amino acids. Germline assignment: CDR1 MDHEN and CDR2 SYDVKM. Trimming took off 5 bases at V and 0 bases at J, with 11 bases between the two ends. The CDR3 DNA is TGTGCCAGCAGTCCGAGGTTGGGCTCCTACAATGAGCAGTTCTTC. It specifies CASSPRLGSYNEQFF.

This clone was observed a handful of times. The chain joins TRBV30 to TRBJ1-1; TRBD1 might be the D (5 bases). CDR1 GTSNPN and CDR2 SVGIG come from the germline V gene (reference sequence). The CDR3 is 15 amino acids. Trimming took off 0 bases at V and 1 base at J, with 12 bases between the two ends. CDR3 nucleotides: TGTGCCTGGAGTGTACGGGGGAATCGGAACACTGAAGCTTTCTTT. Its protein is CAWSVRGNRNTEAFF.

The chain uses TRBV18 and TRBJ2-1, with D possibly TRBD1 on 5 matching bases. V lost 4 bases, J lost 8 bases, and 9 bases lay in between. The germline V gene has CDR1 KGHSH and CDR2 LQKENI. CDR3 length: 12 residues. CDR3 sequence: CASSLSRDEQFF. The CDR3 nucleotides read TGTGCCAGCTCACTATCCAGGGATGAGCAGTTCTTC.

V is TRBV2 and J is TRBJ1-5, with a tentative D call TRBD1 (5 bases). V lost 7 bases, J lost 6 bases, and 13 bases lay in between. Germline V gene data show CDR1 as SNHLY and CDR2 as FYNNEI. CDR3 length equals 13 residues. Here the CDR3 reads CASTPRGVQPQHF. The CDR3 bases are TGTGCCAGCACCCCCCGGGGGGTTCAGCCCCAGCATTTT.

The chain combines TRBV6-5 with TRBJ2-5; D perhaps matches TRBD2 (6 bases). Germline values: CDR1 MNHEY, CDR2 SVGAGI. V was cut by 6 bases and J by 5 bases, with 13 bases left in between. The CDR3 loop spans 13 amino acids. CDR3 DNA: TGTGCCAGCAGGGAGACTAGTATGGAGACCCAGTACTTC. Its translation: CASRETSMETQYF.

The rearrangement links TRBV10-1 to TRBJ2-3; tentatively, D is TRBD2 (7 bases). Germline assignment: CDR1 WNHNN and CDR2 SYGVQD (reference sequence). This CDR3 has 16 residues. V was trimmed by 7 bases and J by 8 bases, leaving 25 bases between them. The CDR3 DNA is TGCGCCAGCACCCACCGTCCGGGGGGCGCCCCGTTTACGCAGTATTTT. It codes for CASTHRPGGAPFTQYF.

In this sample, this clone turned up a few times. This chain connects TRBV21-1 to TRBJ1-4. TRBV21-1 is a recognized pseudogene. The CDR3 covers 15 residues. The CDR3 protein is CASSKALTTNEKLFF. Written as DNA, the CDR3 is TGTGCCAGCAGCAAAGCCCTGACAACTAATGAAAAACTGTTTTTT.

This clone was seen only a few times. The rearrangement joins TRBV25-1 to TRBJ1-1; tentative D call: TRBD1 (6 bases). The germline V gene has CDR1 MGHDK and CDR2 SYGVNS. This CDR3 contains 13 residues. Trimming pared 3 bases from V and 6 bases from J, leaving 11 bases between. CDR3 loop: CASSEAGAAEAFF. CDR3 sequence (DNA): TGTGCCAGCAGTGAGGCAGGGGCTGCTGAAGCTTTCTTT.

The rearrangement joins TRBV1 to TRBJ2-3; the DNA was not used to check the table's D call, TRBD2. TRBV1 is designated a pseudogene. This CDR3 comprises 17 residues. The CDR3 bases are TGCACCAGCAGCCGAACAAAGACTAGCGACCCCCCAGATACGCAGTATTTT. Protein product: CTSSRTKTSDPPDTQYF.

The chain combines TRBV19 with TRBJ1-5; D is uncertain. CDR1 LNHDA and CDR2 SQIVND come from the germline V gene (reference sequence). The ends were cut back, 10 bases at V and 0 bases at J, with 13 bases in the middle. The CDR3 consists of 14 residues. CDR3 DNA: TGTGCCACCAAAGGCGAATATAGCAATCAGCCCCAGCATTTT. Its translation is CATKGEYSNQPQHF.

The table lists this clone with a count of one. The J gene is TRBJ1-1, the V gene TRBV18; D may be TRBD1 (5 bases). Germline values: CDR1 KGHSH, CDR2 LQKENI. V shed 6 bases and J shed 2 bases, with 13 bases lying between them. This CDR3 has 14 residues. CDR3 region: CASSPGLSNTEAFF. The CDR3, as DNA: TGTGCCAGCTCGCCGGGACTCAGCAACACTGAAGCTTTCTTT.